What follows are 20 T cell receptor beta chains derived from one specimen sequenced in a study of beta chain features in type 1 diabetes. Since all of the isolated RNA was reverse transcribed, expressed TCRB transcripts were what got sequenced. Sequencing was performed with immunoSEQ multiplex PCR; in TCRdb, only in-frame clones are kept and a portion is missing. The table has 620,000 or so clones, 15% to 19% seen once. Sequencing input: naive CD4+ T cells from blood. The receptor set was obtained from a man aged 18 to 30 in good health.

This clone was seen a few times. Other nucleotide sequences from this sample produce the same CDR3. This rearrangement joins TRBV5-4 to TRBJ2-5, with 14 bases matching TRBD2. The V and J ends lost 4 bases and 4 bases, in that order; junction bases with no gene match: 3. Germline loops: CDR1 SGHNT, CDR2 YYREEE (reference sequence). The CDR3 is made up of 15 amino acids. The CDR3, as DNA: TGTGCCAGCAGCCCTGGACTAGCGGGAGGAGAGACCCAGTACTTC. Amino acid sequence: CASSPGLAGGETQYF.

The rearrangement uses TRBV7-9 and TRBJ2-7; D possibly uses TRBD1 or TRBD2 (7 bases each). The germline gives CDR1 SEHNR, CDR2 FQNEAQ (reference sequence). Deletions cut 3 bases from V and 0 bases from J, with 15 bases between. This CDR3 contains 16 residues. CDR3 sequence (DNA): TGTGCCAGCAGCTTCCGGGGGGACAGAAGCTCCTACGAGCAGTACTTC. Encoded protein: CASSFRGDRSSYEQYF.

The chain is built from TRBV7-9 and TRBJ2-2, with D maybe TRBD1 (5 bases). Trimming shortened V by 2 bases and J by 5 bases, and 12 bases separated the two germline ends. This CDR3 comprises 15 residues. Germline CDR1 SEHNR, CDR2 FQNEAQ (reference sequence). The CDR3 here is CASSLNTGGTGELFF. For the CDR3, the DNA is TGTGCCAGCAGCTTAAACACAGGCGGTACCGGGGAGCTGTTTTTT.

As concerns this clone: Other DNA sequences in the same sample also yield this CDR3. V gene TRBV7-2 combines with J gene TRBJ2-7; D unresolved. CDR1 and CDR2 from the germline V gene are SGHTA and FQGNSA. There are 11 residues in the CDR3. V gave up 3 bases and J gave up 3 bases, with 3 bases separating them. CDR3 residues: CASSFNYEQYF. CDR3 nucleotides: TGTGCCAGCAGCTTTAACTACGAGCAGTACTTC.

The chain is built from TRBV5-1 and TRBJ2-7; D possibly matches TRBD1 or TRBD2 (5 bases each). From germline, CDR1 is SGHRS and CDR2 YFSETQ. Trimming left V 0 bases short and J 4 bases short, with 11 bases between. The CDR3 runs 14 residues. The CDR3 DNA reads TGCGCCAGCAGCTTGGCCGGGACCGTATACGAGCAGTACTTC. It translates to CASSLAGTVYEQYF.

This clone was seen only a few times. This chain joins TRBV5-4 and TRBJ2-3, with D uncertain. Germline CDR1 is SGHNT and CDR2 is YYREEE (reference sequence). This CDR3 has 14 residues. Trimming left V 0 bases short and J 2 bases short, with 7 bases between. In nucleotides, the CDR3 is TGTGCCAGCAGCTTGGGGTATCTCACAGATACGCAGTATTTT. It specifies CASSLGYLTDTQYF.

This clone showed up just a few times. The rearrangement links TRBV19 to TRBJ2-2; the D is unclear. V lost 0 bases, J lost 3 bases, and 8 bases lay in between. Per germline, CDR1 LNHDA and CDR2 SQIVND (reference sequence). This CDR3 region has 15 residues. The CDR3 DNA sequence: TGTGCCAGTAGTATAGACCCAAGAGACACCGGGGAGCTGTTTTTT. It specifies CASSIDPRDTGELFF.

V is TRBV10-3 and J is TRBJ1-2; D is perhaps TRBD1 (6 bases). Germline assignment: CDR1 ENHRY and CDR2 SYGVKD. CDR3 length equals 14 residues. The V and J ends lost 6 bases and 8 bases respectively, with 19 bases between them. The DNA of the CDR3 is TGTGCCATCAGGTTACAGGGTCTGAGCGACGGCTACACCTTC. Its translation: CAIRLQGLSDGYTF.

The chain recombines TRBV2 with TRBJ2-7; D is undetermined. The CDR3 extends over 12 amino acids. Germline V gives CDR1 SNHLY, CDR2 FYNNEI. The V end was cut by 6 bases, the J end by 12 bases, with 18 bases between. The CDR3 DNA sequence: TGTGCCAGCAGCCCCCGGGCCCCCGGCTTGTACTTC. Amino acid sequence: CASSPRAPGLYF.

The rearrangement links TRBV30 to TRBJ2-6; tentative D call: TRBD1 (5 bases). Germline V gene lookup returns CDR1 GTSNPN and CDR2 SVGIG (reference sequence). The V end lost 0 bases, the J end lost 0 bases, and 24 bases lay between the germline ends. The CDR3 contains 21 residues. The CDR3 DNA reads TGTGCCTGGAGTGTCCACCTCTATCGTGTGACAGTACACTCTGGGGCCAACGTCCTGACTTTC. It codes for CAWSVHLYRVTVHSGANVLTF.

The chain carries TRBV9 and TRBJ2-5; 9 bases are shared with TRBD2. The ends lost 1 base at V and 0 bases at J; junction bases unmatched: 4. The germline CDR1 and CDR2 sequences are SGDLS and YYNGEE. The CDR3 length is 16 residues. The CDR3 DNA sequence: TGTGCCAGCAGCGTAAGGAGCGGGGGGAACCAAGAGACCCAGTACTTC. The encoded protein is CASSVRSGGNQETQYF.

This clone was observed a handful of times. Other nucleotide sequences from this sample produce the same CDR3. The chain carries TRBV20-1 and TRBJ2-5; TRBD1 might be the D (6 bases). There are 11 residues in the CDR3. The V end was cut by 2 bases, the J end by 5 bases, with 6 bases between. CDR1 is DFQATT and CDR2 is SNEGSKA in the germline V gene (reference sequence). CDR3 residues: CSARQGETQYF. For the CDR3, the DNA is TGCAGTGCTAGACAGGGGGAGACCCAGTACTTC.

This rearrangement joins TRBV18 to TRBJ2-3; D possibly corresponds to TRBD2 (5 bases). Germline values: CDR1 KGHSH, CDR2 LQKENI. This CDR3 region has 15 residues. Trimming removed 3 bases from V and 6 bases from J, with 16 bases in between. This CDR3 is CASSPVAKRGDTQYF. CDR3 nucleotides: TGTGCCAGCTCACCGGTCGCGAAACGCGGGGATACGCAGTATTTT.

This chain uses TRBV7-3 with TRBJ2-1; the D call may be TRBD1 or TRBD2 (5 bases each). CDR3 length: 12 residues. CDR1 and CDR2 (germline): SGHTA, FQGTGA. V was cut by 5 bases and J by 10 bases, with 12 bases left in between. The CDR3: CASSPLRGEQFF. The DNA of the CDR3 is TGTGCCAGCAGCCCCCTCCGGGGCGAGCAGTTCTTC.

In this sample, this clone turned up a few times. The chain employs TRBV27 and TRBJ2-7, with TRBD1 identical over 9 bases. Losses at the gene ends were 6 bases for V and 3 bases for J; bases not matched to a gene: 9. This CDR3 region has 15 residues. Germline V gene data show CDR1 as MNHEY and CDR2 as SMNVEV (reference sequence). CDR3 loop: CASRLGQGGLYEQYF. Written as DNA, the CDR3 is TGTGCCAGCAGATTGGGACAGGGCGGCCTCTACGAGCAGTACTTC.

The genes are TRBV4-3 and TRBJ2-1; D might be TRBD2 (5 bases). The CDR3 is 15 residues long. Germline loops: CDR1 LGHNA, CDR2 YSLEER. Trimming left V 9 bases short and J 2 bases short, with 17 bases between. The CDR3 loop is CASNHGSGAYNEQFF. CDR3 sequence (DNA): TGCGCCAGTAATCACGGAAGCGGAGCCTACAATGAGCAGTTCTTC.

The chain couples TRBV7-2 to TRBJ2-1; D is unresolved. Looked up from germline, CDR1 is SGHTA and CDR2 is FQGNSA. This CDR3 region has 15 residues. Between the trimmed V and J ends, which lost 5 bases and 3 bases, there was a span of 14 bases. The chain's CDR3 is CASSQTRLSYNEQFF. As DNA, the CDR3 is TGTGCCAGCAGCCAGACCAGGTTAAGCTACAATGAGCAGTTCTTC.

The chain is built from TRBV5-6 and TRBJ1-2, with 9 bases identical to TRBD1. J gave up 5 bases and V 4 bases, and 9 bases lay outside the gene matches. From germline, CDR1 is SGHDT and CDR2 YYEEEE. This CDR3 spans 15 amino acids. The CDR3, as DNA: TGTGCCAGCAGCGGAAGGGGACAGGGAGCATATGGCTACACCTTC. Amino acids: CASSGRGQGAYGYTF.

This clone has a handful of counts. The V gene is TRBV12-5, the J gene TRBJ2-1, with TRBD2 matching over 7 bases. CDR3 length equals 19 residues. Germline lookup yields CDR1 LGHNT and CDR2 FRNRAP. J was trimmed by 5 bases and V by 3 bases; bases with no gene match: 19. The CDR3 DNA follows: TGTGCTAGTGGTTTAGCCGGGATTAACAGACTAGCTGACGACAATGAGCAGTTCTTC. It specifies CASGLAGINRLADDNEQFF.

This clone was observed a few times. This sequence joins TRBV7-7 and TRBJ2-4, with TRBD1 as a possible D gene (6 bases). The germline CDR1 and CDR2 sequences are SSHAT and FNYEAQ (reference sequence). Trimming took 5 bases from V and 0 from J, leaving 14 bases between them. The CDR3 runs to 16 residues. The CDR3 coding sequence is TGTGCCAGCAGCCCATGGTCAGGGGTAGCCAAAAACATTCAGTACTTC. The encoded protein is CASSPWSGVAKNIQYF. Full variable domain (missing parts from reference TRBV7-7 and TRBJ2-4): GAGVSQSPRYKVTKRGQDVTLRCDPISSHATLYWYQQALGQGPEFLTYFNYEAQPDKSGLPSDRFSAERPEGSISTLTIQRTEQRDSAMYRCASSPWSGVAKNIQYFGAGTRLSVL.